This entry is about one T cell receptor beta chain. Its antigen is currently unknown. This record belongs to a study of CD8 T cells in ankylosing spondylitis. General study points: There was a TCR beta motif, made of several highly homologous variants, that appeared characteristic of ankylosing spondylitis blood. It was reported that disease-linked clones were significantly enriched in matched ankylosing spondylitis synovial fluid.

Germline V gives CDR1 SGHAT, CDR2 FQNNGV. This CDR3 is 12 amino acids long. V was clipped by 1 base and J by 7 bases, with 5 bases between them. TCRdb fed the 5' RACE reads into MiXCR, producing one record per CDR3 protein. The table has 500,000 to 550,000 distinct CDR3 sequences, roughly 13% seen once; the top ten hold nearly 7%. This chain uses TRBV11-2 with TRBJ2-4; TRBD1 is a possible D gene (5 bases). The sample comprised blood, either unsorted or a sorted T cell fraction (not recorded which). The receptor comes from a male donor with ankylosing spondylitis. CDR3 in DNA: TGTGCCAGCAGCTTAGCAGGGAACATTCAGTACTTC. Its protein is CASSLAGNIQYF.